This TCR beta chain was recovered during a study of cytomegalovirus exposure and HLA in healthy donors. The CDR3 has 15 residues. Germline V gives CDR1 MNHNS, CDR2 SASEGT. V was trimmed by 1 base and J by 3 bases, leaving 13 bases between them. In the PCR, 60 Vbeta and 13 Jbeta primers were used. The method was immunoSEQ multiplex PCR; TCRdb's version includes in-frame clones alone and lacks a portion of them. In the table there are 100,000 or so clones, more than 70% of which are singletons. Specimen: PBMCs. The rearrangement links TRBV6-1 to TRBJ2-7, with D tentatively TRBD2 (5 bases). The receptor's source is a man in his thirties or forties in good health and CMV-seronegative. Written as DNA, the CDR3 is TGTGCCAGCAGTGAAGAGCGGATCCCTAGCTACGAGCAGTACTTC. Its translation: CASSEERIPSYEQYF.